These T cell receptor beta chains were read from a single sample in a study of T cells after yellow fever vaccination. TCRdb fed the 5' RACE reads into MiXCR, producing one record per CDR3 protein. The sample includes some 420,000 distinct CDR3 sequences, approximately 18% of them seen just once. The specimen comprised PBMCs, sampled before the yellow fever booster vaccination. The source of these receptors is a man between 18 and 35 years old who received the YFV17D yellow fever vaccine. Each CDR3 is given with its conserved first and last residue. The order of the fields is V gene, J gene, D gene, clone size, CDR3 DNA, CDR3 protein. The D gene is left open where the match is weak. A clone size is listed for some rows: how often the clone was seen (once, few, many), or a class if it is expanded.

v_gene: TRBV5-1; j_gene: TRBJ2-1; d_gene: -; abundance: few; CDR3nt: TGCGCCAGCAGATTTCGGGGGCCTAACAATGAGCAGTTCTTC; CDR3aa: CASRFRGPNNEQFF
v_gene: TRBV7-9; j_gene: TRBJ1-1; d_gene: -; abundance: -; CDR3nt: TGTGCCAGCAGCTTCTCAGGGGACACTGAAGCTTTCTTT; CDR3aa: CASSFSGDTEAFF
v_gene: TRBV6-2/TRBV6-3; j_gene: TRBJ2-6; d_gene: TRBD1; abundance: -; CDR3nt: TGTGCCAGCGCCTCTCCGGGCAGGGGGTTGTCTGGGGCCAACGTCCTGACTTTC; CDR3aa: CASASPGRGLSGANVLTF
v_gene: TRBV6-5; j_gene: TRBJ1-2; d_gene: -; abundance: -; CDR3nt: TGTGCCAGCAGTCAGCCCGCGGCGGATGGCTACACCTTC; CDR3aa: CASSQPAADGYTF
v_gene: TRBV6-6; j_gene: TRBJ1-2; d_gene: -; abundance: -; CDR3nt: TGTGCCAGCAGTTACATGTTGGGAGCTAACTATGGCTACACCTTC; CDR3aa: CASSYMLGANYGYTF
v_gene: TRBV7-2; j_gene: TRBJ1-4; d_gene: -; abundance: -; CDR3nt: TGTGCCAGCAGCCCGGGCCCCTTCGGAAAACTGTTTTTT; CDR3aa: CASSPGPFGKLFF
v_gene: TRBV7-2; j_gene: TRBJ1-6; d_gene: -; abundance: -; CDR3nt: TGTGCCAGCAGCCCCGAGGGACCTGCTTCACCCCTCCACTTT; CDR3aa: CASSPEGPASPLHF
v_gene: TRBV11-3; j_gene: TRBJ2-3; d_gene: -; abundance: -; CDR3nt: TGTGCCAGCAGCCTGGGGAGCTCAGATACGCAGTATTTT; CDR3aa: CASSLGSSDTQYF
v_gene: TRBV4-3; j_gene: TRBJ1-1; d_gene: -; abundance: few; CDR3nt: TGCGCCAGCAGCCAAGAATTGAACACTGAAGCTTTCTTT; CDR3aa: CASSQELNTEAFF
v_gene: TRBV10-2; j_gene: TRBJ1-4; d_gene: -; abundance: -; CDR3nt: TGCGCCAGCAGTGAGTTTGAACTTCACGAAAAACTGTTTTTT; CDR3aa: CASSEFELHEKLFF
v_gene: TRBV12-3/TRBV12-4; j_gene: TRBJ1-4; d_gene: TRBD1; abundance: many; CDR3nt: TGTGCCAGCAGTCATGGACAGGGTAGGGAAAAACTGTTTTTT; CDR3aa: CASSHGQGREKLFF
v_gene: TRBV12-3/TRBV12-4; j_gene: TRBJ1-1; d_gene: -; abundance: -; CDR3nt: TGTGCCAGCAGTTTCTACAGCACTGAAGCTTTCTTT; CDR3aa: CASSFYSTEAFF
v_gene: TRBV7-2; j_gene: TRBJ1-5; d_gene: TRBD1; abundance: -; CDR3nt: TGTGCCAGCAGCTTAGGAGGGGGCCTTAGCAATCAGCCCCAGCATTTT; CDR3aa: CASSLGGGLSNQPQHF
v_gene: TRBV7-7; j_gene: TRBJ1-2; d_gene: -; abundance: few; CDR3nt: TGTGCTAGCAGCAACCCGTCGGGGTCTGGCTACACCTTC; CDR3aa: CASSNPSGSGYTF
v_gene: TRBV12-3/TRBV12-4; j_gene: TRBJ1-2; d_gene: -; abundance: -; CDR3nt: TGTGCCAGCAGTTCCCCGACCTGGGAAAGTGGCTACACCTTC; CDR3aa: CASSSPTWESGYTF
v_gene: TRBV4-2; j_gene: TRBJ1-6; d_gene: -; abundance: once; CDR3nt: TGTGCCAGCAGCCAAGAGGGTGGAGTGAATTCACCCCTCCACTTT; CDR3aa: CASSQEGGVNSPLHF
v_gene: TRBV27; j_gene: TRBJ2-3; d_gene: TRBD1; abundance: -; CDR3nt: TGTGCCAGCAGCCAGGACAGGCCGAGGGCAGATACGCAGTATTTT; CDR3aa: CASSQDRPRADTQYF
v_gene: TRBV2; j_gene: TRBJ2-4; d_gene: -; abundance: -; CDR3nt: TGTGCCAGCAGTCGACGGGACATGGTCGGTGGTCAGTACTTC; CDR3aa: CASSRRDMVGGQYF
v_gene: TRBV2; j_gene: TRBJ2-7; d_gene: TRBD2; abundance: few; CDR3nt: TGTGCCTCCAGGGAGGGCTACGAGCAGTACTTC; CDR3aa: CASREGYEQYF
v_gene: TRBV19; j_gene: TRBJ2-6; d_gene: -; abundance: -; CDR3nt: TGTGCCAGTAGCCTGACTCCTCAGGGATCTGGGGCCAACGTCCTGACTTTC; CDR3aa: CASSLTPQGSGANVLTF
v_gene: TRBV5-1; j_gene: TRBJ2-1; d_gene: -; abundance: -; CDR3nt: TGCGCCAGCAGTAACGGATTCGGCGGAGAGTACAATGAGCAGTTCTTC; CDR3aa: CASSNGFGGEYNEQFF
v_gene: TRBV5-1; j_gene: TRBJ1-2; d_gene: -; abundance: few; CDR3nt: TGCGCCAGCAGCTTGACCGGATGGGATGGCTACACCTTC; CDR3aa: CASSLTGWDGYTF
v_gene: TRBV7-2; j_gene: TRBJ2-3; d_gene: -; abundance: -; CDR3nt: TGTGCCAGCAGCAAGGACATCACAGATACGCAGTATTTT; CDR3aa: CASSKDITDTQYF
v_gene: TRBV12-3/TRBV12-4; j_gene: TRBJ2-5; d_gene: -; abundance: few; CDR3nt: TGTGCCAGCAGTTTACTTTCCAGACAAGAGACCCAGTACTTC; CDR3aa: CASSLLSRQETQYF
v_gene: TRBV5-4; j_gene: TRBJ2-3; d_gene: TRBD2; abundance: many; CDR3nt: TGTGCCAGCAGCGCCGGGACTAGCGGGGGTAATACGCAGTATTTT; CDR3aa: CASSAGTSGGNTQYF
v_gene: TRBV5-1; j_gene: TRBJ2-3; d_gene: -; abundance: -; CDR3nt: TGCGCCAGCAGCTTATGGTCCCCGTTCACAGATACGCAGTATTTT; CDR3aa: CASSLWSPFTDTQYF
v_gene: TRBV12-3/TRBV12-4; j_gene: TRBJ1-1; d_gene: -; abundance: -; CDR3nt: TGTGCCAGCAGTTATGAAGGGGCCCCGAACACTGAAGCTTTCTTT; CDR3aa: CASSYEGAPNTEAFF
v_gene: TRBV6-6; j_gene: TRBJ1-3; d_gene: -; abundance: -; CDR3nt: TGTGCCAGCAGTTACTCGAGACGGAACTCTGGAAACACCATATATTTT; CDR3aa: CASSYSRRNSGNTIYF
v_gene: TRBV18; j_gene: TRBJ1-1; d_gene: -; abundance: -; CDR3nt: TGTGCCAGCTCAACGGTCCTCGGGGGGGACACTGAAGCTTTCTTT; CDR3aa: CASSTVLGGDTEAFF
v_gene: TRBV11-2; j_gene: TRBJ2-6; d_gene: TRBD1; abundance: few; CDR3nt: TGTGCCAGCAGCTTTCCCACGGGGACAGGGGGGTCTGGGGCCAACGTCCTGACTTTC; CDR3aa: CASSFPTGTGGSGANVLTF
v_gene: TRBV4-2; j_gene: TRBJ2-3; d_gene: TRBD1; abundance: -; CDR3nt: TGTGCCAGCACCGGAGGGACAGGGGGCGCGTCTAGCGAAACAGATACGCAGTATTTT; CDR3aa: CASTGGTGGASSETDTQYF
v_gene: TRBV7-2; j_gene: TRBJ1-2; d_gene: -; abundance: few; CDR3nt: TGTGCCAGCAGCCCATGGACCGGAGGCTACACCTTC; CDR3aa: CASSPWTGGYTF
v_gene: TRBV10-3; j_gene: TRBJ2-2; d_gene: TRBD1; abundance: few; CDR3nt: TGTGCCATCAGGGGACAGGGAGACACCGGGGAGCTGTTTTTT; CDR3aa: CAIRGQGDTGELFF
v_gene: TRBV29-1; j_gene: TRBJ2-2; d_gene: -; abundance: -; CDR3nt: TGCAGCGTTGAAAGAGGGGGTAACACCGGGGAGCTGTTTTTT; CDR3aa: CSVERGGNTGELFF
v_gene: TRBV2; j_gene: TRBJ2-6; d_gene: -; abundance: few; CDR3nt: TGTGCCAGCAGCCGGGACGGCGGCTCTGGGGCCAACGTCCTGACTTTC; CDR3aa: CASSRDGGSGANVLTF
v_gene: TRBV4-3; j_gene: TRBJ2-6; d_gene: -; abundance: -; CDR3nt: TGCGCCAGCAGCCCGGTCCTCTCTGGGGCCAACGTCCTGACTTTC; CDR3aa: CASSPVLSGANVLTF
v_gene: TRBV15; j_gene: TRBJ2-6; d_gene: -; abundance: many; CDR3nt: TGTGCCACCAGCAGAGATCTAGGGGACTCTGGGGCCAACGTCCTGACTTTC; CDR3aa: CATSRDLGDSGANVLTF
v_gene: TRBV2; j_gene: TRBJ2-5; d_gene: TRBD1; abundance: -; CDR3nt: TGTGCCAGCAGACCGAGACAGGGGTGGCTTCAAGAGACCCAGTACTTC; CDR3aa: CASRPRQGWLQETQYF
v_gene: TRBV6-2/TRBV6-3; j_gene: TRBJ2-1; d_gene: -; abundance: few; CDR3nt: TGTGCCAGCAGTTACTCGATGGTCTCCACCAACAATGAGCAGTTCTTC; CDR3aa: CASSYSMVSTNNEQFF
v_gene: TRBV6-2/TRBV6-3; j_gene: TRBJ1-1; d_gene: -; abundance: few; CDR3nt: TGTGCCAGCAGTTACTCAACGGTAAGGGGCTACACTGAAGCTTTCTTT; CDR3aa: CASSYSTVRGYTEAFF
v_gene: TRBV5-1; j_gene: TRBJ1-2; d_gene: TRBD1; abundance: -; CDR3nt: TGCGCCAGCAGCCCGGACAGGGCGAGAGGCTACACCTTC; CDR3aa: CASSPDRARGYTF
v_gene: TRBV5-6; j_gene: TRBJ1-6; d_gene: -; abundance: few; CDR3nt: TGTGCCAGCAGCCCCCCGGGACCGAATTCACCCCTCCACTTT; CDR3aa: CASSPPGPNSPLHF
v_gene: TRBV6-6; j_gene: TRBJ1-5; d_gene: TRBD1; abundance: -; CDR3nt: TGTGCCAGCAGTTACGGAGACAGGGCCAATCAGCCCCAGCATTTT; CDR3aa: CASSYGDRANQPQHF
v_gene: TRBV5-1; j_gene: TRBJ2-5; d_gene: -; abundance: -; CDR3nt: TGCGCCAGCAGCTTGGGGGCAGGATCTATCCGGACCCAGTACTTC; CDR3aa: CASSLGAGSIRTQYF
v_gene: TRBV12-3/TRBV12-4; j_gene: TRBJ2-2; d_gene: -; abundance: -; CDR3nt: TGTGCCAGCAGTTTGAGGTCCACCGGGGAGCTGTTTTTT; CDR3aa: CASSLRSTGELFF
v_gene: TRBV7-9; j_gene: TRBJ1-2; d_gene: -; abundance: -; CDR3nt: TGTGCCAGCAGCTTCGCACGGCCGGCCTACACCTTC; CDR3aa: CASSFARPAYTF
v_gene: TRBV27; j_gene: TRBJ2-3; d_gene: TRBD2; abundance: -; CDR3nt: TGTGCCAGCAGTTGGACCCTTACCGGGGGGGGGCCAGATACGCAGTATTTT; CDR3aa: CASSWTLTGGGPDTQYF
v_gene: TRBV18; j_gene: TRBJ2-1; d_gene: TRBD1; abundance: -; CDR3nt: TGTGCCAGCTCACCGGGACAGGGGACTGGGAATGAGCAGTTCTTC; CDR3aa: CASSPGQGTGNEQFF